The 21 T cell receptor beta chains listed next were all sequenced from one sample in a study of shared clonotypes between healthy human individuals. TCRdb's table, derived via immunoSEQ multiplex PCR, lists solely in-frame clones and lacks some. The top ten clones hold 0.11% to 0.15% of a sample with a few million clones, 90% to 95% of them seen once. Sequencing input: naive CD4+ T cells sorted from blood. Subset meaning: CD45RA+ positively selected. These receptors came from a man younger than 30 in good health.

This clone has just a few counts. The J gene is TRBJ2-7, the V gene TRBV28; 9 bases fit TRBD1. V lost 3 bases and J lost 0; bases outside the gene matches: 3. Germline loops: CDR1 MDHEN, CDR2 SYDVKM. The length of the CDR3 is 15 residues. CDR3 bases: TGTGCCAGCAGTTTGGGACAGGGTAACTCCTACGAGCAGTACTTC. It encodes CASSLGQGNSYEQYF.

This clone has more than one count but fewer than ten. This chain joins TRBV11-2 and TRBJ2-3; the match to TRBD2 covers 13 bases. There are 16 residues in the CDR3. V was pared by 5 bases and J by 5 bases, with 7 bases of the junction left unmatched. CDR1 SGHAT and CDR2 FQNNGV come from the germline V gene. CDR3 nucleotide sequence: TGTGCCAGCAGCGAGGAACTAGCGGGAGGGCTAGATACGCAGTATTTT. This codes for CASSEELAGGLDTQYF.

This chain links TRBV7-9 with TRBJ1-6; 11 bases line up with TRBD1. After removal of 5 bases from V and 6 bases from J, the junction contained 6 bases not matched to a gene. The CDR3 is 16 residues long. From germline, CDR1 is SEHNR and CDR2 FQNEAQ (reference sequence). The CDR3 protein is CASSTGQGASNSPLHF. DNA for the CDR3: TGTGCCAGCAGCACCGGACAGGGGGCTTCTAATTCACCCCTCCACTTT.

This rearrangement joins TRBV15 to TRBJ2-7; no firm D call. With 0 bases removed from V and 2 bases from J, the gap between germline ends came to 8 bases. The germline V gene has CDR1 LNHNV and CDR2 YYDKDF (reference sequence). The CDR3 covers 14 residues. CDR3 nucleotide sequence: TGTGCCACCAGCAGAGATCCCAGGACCTACGAGCAGTACTTC. Its protein product is CATSRDPRTYEQYF.

This chain uses TRBV6-1 with TRBJ2-5, with TRBD1 matching over 8 bases. V lost 5 bases to trimming and J lost 4 bases; unmatched junction nucleotides: 9. CDR1 and CDR2 (germline): MNHNS, SASEGT. This CDR3 comprises 15 residues. The CDR3 sequence: CASSSSPGGPETQYF. The CDR3 region has the DNA TGTGCCAGCAGTTCTTCACCAGGGGGCCCAGAGACCCAGTACTTC.

The chain couples TRBV6-1 to TRBJ1-5; tentative D call: TRBD1 (6 bases). Germline assignment: CDR1 MNHNS and CDR2 SASEGT. Trimming removed 0 bases at V and 10 bases at J, with 19 bases between. This CDR3 is 16 amino acids long. CDR3 in DNA: TGTGCCAGCAGTGAAGCAGGCAGGGGAAGAGAGAAACCCCAGCATTTT. It translates to CASSEAGRGREKPQHF.

This chain uses TRBV7-6 with TRBJ2-3; D call uncertain. Germline V gene lookup returns CDR1 SGHVS and CDR2 FNYEAQ. Trimming took off 5 bases at V and 4 bases at J, with 13 bases between the two ends. The CDR3 contains 14 residues. CDR3: CASSPSSWADTQYF. Here the CDR3 DNA reads TGTGCCAGCAGCCCCTCCTCTTGGGCAGATACGCAGTATTTT.

This chain uses TRBV5-1 with TRBJ2-5; D call uncertain. Trimming took 0 bases from V and 2 from J, leaving 14 bases between them. Germline values: CDR1 SGHRS, CDR2 YFSETQ. The CDR3 sequence is 16 residues long. In nucleotides, the CDR3 is TGCGCCAGCAGCTTGGGGCTCGTTACGGTACAAGAGACCCAGTACTTC. Its translation: CASSLGLVTVQETQYF.

The V call is TRBV5-4, the J call TRBJ1-2; 10 nucleotides line up with TRBD1. This CDR3 contains 13 residues. The germline V gene encodes CDR1 SGHNT and CDR2 YYREEE (reference sequence). V lost 3 bases and J lost 7; bases outside the gene matches: 3. Written as DNA, the CDR3 is TGTGCCAGCAGCTGGGGGACAGGGGTTGGCTACACCTTC. Protein: CASSWGTGVGYTF.

About this clone: Distinct nucleotide sequences in the sample also encode this CDR3. This rearrangement joins TRBV28 to TRBJ2-7, with a weak D call TRBD1 (5 bases). The V end lost 5 bases, the J end lost 1 base, and 6 bases lay between the germline ends. Looked up from germline, CDR1 is MDHEN and CDR2 is SYDVKM. The CDR3 is made up of 12 amino acids. CDR3 sequence reads: CASSRGSYEQYF. The DNA for the CDR3 is TGTGCCAGCAGTAGGGGTTCCTACGAGCAGTACTTC.

The V and J genes are TRBV5-1 and TRBJ2-7; 8 bases map to TRBD1. J gave up 6 bases and V 7 bases, and 6 bases lay outside the gene matches. CDR1 is SGHRS and CDR2 is YFSETQ in the germline V gene. The CDR3 has 12 residues. CDR3: CASHDRGGEQYF. The CDR3, as DNA: TGCGCCAGCCATGACAGGGGCGGCGAGCAGTACTTC.

The chain combines TRBV6-1 with TRBJ2-7, with TRBD2 matching over 7 bases. Germline V CDR1 and CDR2: MNHNS, SASEGT. The CDR3 runs 14 residues. V lost 2 bases and J lost 7; bases outside the gene matches: 8. The CDR3 spells CASSELGRGGEQYF. The CDR3 DNA follows: TGTGCCAGCAGTGAATTGGGGAGGGGCGGGGAGCAGTACTTC.

This clone was found a few times. The genes are TRBV9 and TRBJ1-2; the match to TRBD1 covers 7 bases. The germline CDR1 and CDR2 sequences are SGDLS and YYNGEE. V shed 3 bases, J shed 2 bases, and the junction held 4 bases outside the gene matches. The CDR3 loop spans 14 amino acids. The CDR3 reads CASSEGQRNYGYTF. CDR3 in DNA: TGTGCCAGCAGCGAGGGACAGCGAAACTATGGCTACACCTTC.

This clone was counted a few times. The chain has TRBV7-9 and TRBJ1-5; 7 bases align to TRBD1. V was clipped by 5 bases and J by 7 bases; unmatched bases: 8. This CDR3 region has 14 residues. Germline CDR1 SEHNR, CDR2 FQNEAQ (reference sequence). The chain's CDR3 is CASSPQGGGQPQHF. In nucleotides, the CDR3 is TGTGCCAGCAGCCCTCAGGGGGGTGGACAGCCCCAGCATTTT.

This chain uses TRBV7-8 with TRBJ2-5; 9 bases are a match to TRBD2. Germline loops: CDR1 SGHVS, CDR2 FQNEAQ. With V trimmed by 6 bases and J by 3 bases, 2 bases remained unmatched. CDR3 length: 13 residues. The CDR3 spells CASRRLAEETQYF. CDR3 nucleotide sequence: TGTGCCAGCAGAAGACTAGCGGAAGAGACCCAGTACTTC.

About this clone itself: Other DNA sequences in this specimen translate into the identical CDR3. CDR3 residues: CASSQGGETQYF. In DNA, the CDR3 is TGTGCCAGCAGTCAGGGAGGGGAGACCCAGTACTTC. The chain has TRBV2 and TRBJ2-5; 7 nucleotides match TRBD2. J gave up 5 bases and V 5 bases, and 2 bases lay outside the gene matches. Germline loops: CDR1 SNHLY, CDR2 FYNNEI. The CDR3 loop spans 12 amino acids.

Of note for this clone: Other DNA sequences in the same sample also yield this CDR3. The CDR3 DNA follows: TGTGCCAGCTCACCACGCGGGACCTCCTACGAGCAGTACTTC. It yields the protein CASSPRGTSYEQYF. The rearrangement joins TRBV18 to TRBJ2-7; D is perhaps TRBD2 (6 bases). The germline V gene has CDR1 KGHSH and CDR2 LQKENI. The CDR3 length is 14 residues. V was clipped by 1 base and J by 0 bases, with 7 bases between them.

Comments on this clone: Other nucleotide sequences from this sample produce the same CDR3. The chain is built from TRBV7-9 and TRBJ2-3; D unclear. CDR1 SEHNR and CDR2 FQNEAQ come from the germline V gene (reference sequence). CDR3 size: 14 residues. The V end was cut by 2 bases, the J end by 0 bases, with 6 bases between. In DNA form, the CDR3 reads TGTGCCAGCAGCTTATCTGCTAGCACAGATACGCAGTATTTT. The encoded protein is CASSLSASTDTQYF.

This clone was picked up a small number of times. The J gene is TRBJ1-1, the V gene TRBV28; 7 nucleotides align to TRBD1. The CDR3 has 13 amino acids. Per the germline V gene, CDR1 is MDHEN and CDR2 is SYDVKM. J was trimmed by 4 bases and V by 6 bases; bases with no gene match: 5. The CDR3 protein is CASSRPGGTEAFF. CDR3 nucleotide sequence: TGTGCCAGCAGCCGACCAGGGGGCACTGAAGCTTTCTTT.

This chain links TRBV5-1 with TRBJ2-7; 11 bases are a match to TRBD2. V trimming: 3 bases; J trimming: 6 bases; junction bases outside the gene matches: 11. The CDR3 is 16 amino acids. Per the germline V gene, CDR1 is SGHRS and CDR2 is YFSETQ. CDR3 in DNA: TGCGCCAGCAGCTCATCACCCGGGACTAGCGGAGGCGAGCAGTACTTC. It encodes CASSSSPGTSGGEQYF.

In the case of this clone: Other DNA sequences from this sample encode an identical CDR3 as well. V and J are TRBV30 and TRBJ2-7; D is possibly TRBD1 or TRBD2 (5 bases each). The germline gives CDR1 GTSNPN, CDR2 SVGIG (reference sequence). Trimming cost V 3 bases and J 3 bases, with 9 bases left between them. The CDR3 has 12 amino acids. This CDR3 reads CAWSGTGYEQYF. CDR3 nucleotides: TGTGCCTGGAGCGGGACGGGCTACGAGCAGTACTTC. Full variable domain (rest looked up from reference TRBV30 and TRBJ2-7): SQTIHQWPATLVQPVGSPLSLECTVEGTSNPNLYWYRQAAGRGLQLLFYSVGIGQISSEVPQNLSASRPQDRQFILSSKKLLLSDSGFYLCAWSGTGYEQYFGPGTRLTVT.